The 15 T cell receptor beta chains below all came from one sample that was sequenced in a study of immune evolution from preneoplasia to lung adenocarcinoma. Profiled with immunoSEQ multiplex PCR; TCRdb holds only in-frame clones, not every one. The top ten clones hold about 3% of a sample with just over 14,000 clones, over 65% of them seen once. Sequenced input: FFPE minimally invasive lung adenocarcinoma tissue. The receptors here all came from a person in their sixties or seventies with lung adenocarcinoma.

V usage is TRBV10-3 and J usage is TRBJ2-7, with 8 bases that match TRBD2. Looked up from germline, CDR1 is ENHRY and CDR2 is SYGVKD. This CDR3 region has 12 residues. V was clipped by 9 bases and J by 6 bases; unmatched bases: 7. The CDR3 DNA follows: TGTGCCATTGGACTAGCACAGGGCGAGCAGTACTTC. This encodes CAIGLAQGEQYF.

The genes are TRBV28 and TRBJ2-7; D call uncertain. The germline V gene has CDR1 MDHEN and CDR2 SYDVKM. The CDR3 is 11 residues long. The V end lost 7 bases, the J end lost 2 bases, and 6 bases lay between the germline ends. This CDR3 is CASTSAYEQYF. The CDR3 DNA sequence: TGTGCCAGCACATCGGCCTACGAGCAGTACTTC.

V and J are TRBV5-4 and TRBJ1-4; D uncertain. V was shortened by 2 bases and J by 4 bases, with 12 bases between the two germline ends. The CDR3 runs to 15 residues. Germline V gene sequence: CDR1 SGHNT, CDR2 YYREEE (reference sequence). The CDR3 here is CASSFRGGGNEKLFF. In DNA, the CDR3 is TGTGCCAGCAGCTTTCGGGGAGGTGGTAATGAAAAACTGTTTTTT.

This clone has a single count. The chain uses TRBV5-6 and TRBJ2-7; 8 bases fit TRBD2. V lost 2 bases, J lost 3 bases, and 7 bases stayed unmatched. CDR3 length: 15 residues. Germline values: CDR1 SGHDT, CDR2 YYEEEE. CDR3 sequence reads: CASSFRTSLGYEQYF. CDR3 in DNA: TGTGCCAGCAGCTTTAGGACTAGCTTAGGCTACGAGCAGTACTTC.

The chain is built from TRBV19 and TRBJ1-2; D gene uncertain. The germline V and J ends were trimmed by 5 bases and 3 bases, with 13 bases remaining between them. This CDR3 contains 14 residues. Germline V CDR1 and CDR2: LNHDA, SQIVND (reference sequence). This CDR3 is CASSDRTGYYGYTF. The CDR3 nucleotides read TGTGCCAGTAGTGATCGGACGGGATACTATGGCTACACCTTC. The full variable domain, rest sourced from reference TRBV19 and TRBJ1-2, is DGGITQSPKYLFRKEGQNVTLSCEQNLNHDAMYWYRQDPGQGLRLIYYSQIVNDFQKGDIAEGYSVSREKKESFPLTVTSAQKNPTAFYLCASSDRTGYYGYTFGSGTRLTVV.

The chain joins TRBV18 to TRBJ2-1; 10 nucleotides agree with TRBD2. The CDR3 covers 17 residues. J lost 7 bases, V lost 1 base, and 10 bases had no gene match. Germline V gene sequence: CDR1 KGHSH, CDR2 LQKENI. CDR3 sequence reads: CASSPRKSSGSINEQFF. The DNA for the CDR3 is TGTGCCAGCTCACCACGAAAGTCTAGCGGGAGTATTAATGAGCAGTTCTTC.

The gene calls are TRBV5-1 and TRBJ2-7; D possibly corresponds to TRBD2 (5 bases). Germline-derived CDR1 and CDR2 are SGHRS and YFSETQ. V lost 4 bases and J 3 bases, leaving 8 bases between the germline ends. This CDR3 is built from 12 residues. The CDR3 nucleotides read TGCGCCAGCAGCGGCCGGGACTACGAGCAGTACTTC. Protein product: CASSGRDYEQYF. The variable domain in full, with the rest retrieved from reference TRBV5-1 and TRBJ2-7, is KAGVTQTPRYLIKTRGQQVTLSCSPISGHRSVSWYQQTPGQGLQFLFEYFSETQRNKGNFPGRFSGRQFSNSRSEMNVSTLELGDSALYLCASSGRDYEQYFGPGTRLTVT.

The chain employs TRBV11-1 and TRBJ2-1, with 10 positions matching TRBD2. Germline V lookup: CDR1 SGHAT, CDR2 FQDESV (reference sequence). V was pared by 1 base and J by 7 bases, with 7 bases of the junction left unmatched. This CDR3 region has 16 residues. The DNA of the CDR3 is TGTGCCAGCAGCTTAGGAAGACTAGCGGGTGCAAATGAGCAGTTCTTC. Translation: CASSLGRLAGANEQFF.

The V and J genes are TRBV12-5 and TRBJ2-1; TRBD1 agrees at 10 bases. The CDR3 runs 15 residues. The J segment lost 5 bases and the V segment lost 4 bases, leaving 5 bases of the junction unmatched. Germline-derived CDR1 and CDR2 are LGHNT and FRNRAP. In DNA form, the CDR3 reads TGTGCTAGTGGTTCGGGACAGGGGAGAAACAATGAGCAGTTCTTC. Protein: CASGSGQGRNNEQFF.

CDR3 DNA sequence: TGTGCCAGCAGTACCATCCCCGGGACTAGCGGGAGTGGGGAGCTGTTTTTT. Translating gives CASSTIPGTSGSGELFF. The chain links TRBV28 to TRBJ2-2; 14 nucleotides agree with TRBD2. Germline trimming cut 5 bases from V and 8 bases from J; bases unmatched to any gene: 10. Looked up from germline, CDR1 is MDHEN and CDR2 is SYDVKM. This CDR3 has 17 residues.

This clone showed up just a few times. The gene calls are TRBV11-3 and TRBJ1-1; D remains ambiguous. This CDR3 region has 15 residues. V was cut by 1 base and J by 0 bases, with 9 bases left in between. Germline V gene sequence: CDR1 SGHNT, CDR2 YENEEA. CDR3 in amino acids: CASSLGTLMNTEAFF. The CDR3 coding sequence is TGTGCCAGCAGCTTAGGGACTCTTATGAACACTGAAGCTTTCTTT.

Remarks on this clone: At the DNA level, this CDR3 is encoded by other sequences in the same sample as well. This chain links TRBV5-6 with TRBJ1-1; D might be TRBD1 (5 bases). There are 14 residues in the CDR3. The ends were cut back, 4 bases at V and 0 bases at J, with 10 bases in the middle. From germline, CDR1 is SGHDT and CDR2 YYEEEE. For the CDR3, the DNA is TGTGCCAGCAGCGGCGGGACTTTGAACACTGAAGCTTTCTTT. This gives the protein CASSGGTLNTEAFF.

The rearrangement uses TRBV18 and TRBJ1-3; D unresolved. Germline V CDR1 and CDR2: KGHSH, LQKENI. V lost 2 bases to trimming and J lost 4 bases, with 15 bases between them. The CDR3 length is 16 residues. The CDR3 nucleotides read TGTGCCAGCTCACCAACCCGGGGATCATCCGGAAACACCATATATTTT. It specifies CASSPTRGSSGNTIYF.

The J gene is TRBJ2-2, the V gene TRBV21-1; whether TRBD2, the table's D call, matches the DNA was not checked. TRBV21-1 is a listed pseudogene. This CDR3 has 18 amino acids. The CDR3 DNA follows: TGTGCCAGCAGCAACGGACTAGCGGGAGGGCACAACACCGGGGAGCTGTTTTTT. The encoded protein is CASSNGLAGGHNTGELFF.

The rearrangement uses TRBV30 and TRBJ1-1, with no clear D. The CDR3 runs to 13 residues. Germline assignment: CDR1 GTSNPN and CDR2 SVGIG (reference sequence). Trimming took 2 bases from V and 0 from J, leaving 7 bases between them. The CDR3 DNA reads as TGTGCCTGGAGTTTTCTAATGAACACTGAAGCTTTCTTT. Encoded protein: CAWSFLMNTEAFF.